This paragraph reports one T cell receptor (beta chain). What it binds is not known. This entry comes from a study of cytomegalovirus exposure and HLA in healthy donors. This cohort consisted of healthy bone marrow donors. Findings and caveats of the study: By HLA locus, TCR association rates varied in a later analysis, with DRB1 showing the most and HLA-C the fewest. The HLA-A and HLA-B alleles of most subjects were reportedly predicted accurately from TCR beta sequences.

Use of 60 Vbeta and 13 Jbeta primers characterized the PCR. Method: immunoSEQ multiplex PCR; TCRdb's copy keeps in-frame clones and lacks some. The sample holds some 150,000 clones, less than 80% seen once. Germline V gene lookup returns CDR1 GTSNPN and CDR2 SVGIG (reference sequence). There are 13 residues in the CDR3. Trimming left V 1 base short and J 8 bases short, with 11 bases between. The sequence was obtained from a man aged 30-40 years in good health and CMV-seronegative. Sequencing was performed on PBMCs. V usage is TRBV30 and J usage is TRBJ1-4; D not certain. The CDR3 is CAWSDPGREKLFF. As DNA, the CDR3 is TGTGCCTGGAGTGACCCTGGGAGGGAAAAACTGTTTTTT.